These 13 T cell receptor beta chains share one sample of origin, sequenced in a study of T cell changes during pregnancy in multiple sclerosis. Sequencing used immunoSEQ multiplex PCR; TCRdb keeps in-frame clones, though not all of them. The data contain under 85,000 clones, more than 75% of them singletons. The sequenced sample was peripheral blood, obtained in the third trimester of pregnancy. All receptors come from a female donor in good health, enrolled as a control in a pregnancy study.

V gene TRBV14 combines with J gene TRBJ1-4; perhaps TRBD1 as D (5 bases). V lost 4 bases and J lost 2, with 14 bases in between. Germline CDR1 and CDR2: SGHDN and FVKESK. The length of the CDR3 is 16 residues. CDR3 in amino acids: CASSLMGRPTNEKLFF. In DNA, the CDR3 is TGTGCCAGCAGCCTAATGGGGCGACCCACTAATGAAAAACTGTTTTTT.

The chain is built from TRBV6-1 and TRBJ2-2; 7 nucleotides agree with TRBD2. Germline-derived CDR1 and CDR2 are MNHNS and SASEGT. The V gene end was trimmed by 2 bases and the J gene end by 4 bases; junction bases not matched to a gene: 4. The CDR3 has 15 amino acids. The DNA of the CDR3 is TGTGCCAGCAGTGAATCGGTAGCGGGCACCGGGGAGCTGTTTTTT. Encoded protein: CASSESVAGTGELFF.

The chain links TRBV28 to TRBJ2-7; weak D call: TRBD1 (5 bases). Trimming pared 6 bases from V and 2 bases from J, leaving 11 bases between. Germline CDR1 is MDHEN and CDR2 is SYDVKM. The CDR3 is made up of 13 amino acids. The CDR3 is CASRSPGTYEQYF. The CDR3 nucleotides read TGTGCCAGCAGATCCCCAGGGACCTACGAGCAGTACTTC.

J is TRBJ1-1 and V is TRBV9; TRBD1 might be the D (5 bases). The CDR3 totals 15 residues. Trimming cost V 0 bases and J 0 bases, with 9 bases left between them. Germline values: CDR1 SGDLS, CDR2 YYNGEE. DNA for the CDR3: TGTGCCAGCAGCGTAGGAGGGACTGTGAACACTGAAGCTTTCTTT. It yields the protein CASSVGGTVNTEAFF.

A single count supports this clone. The chain is built from TRBV30 and TRBJ1-1; 7 bases align to TRBD1. From germline, CDR1 is GTSNPN and CDR2 SVGIG (reference sequence). The V gene end was trimmed by 2 bases and the J gene end by 8 bases; junction bases not matched to a gene: 5. The CDR3 is made up of 12 amino acids. The CDR3 DNA is TGTGCCTGGAGTCCAGGGGGGCAGGAAGCTTTCTTT. Translating gives CAWSPGGQEAFF. The full variable domain, with the rest looked up from reference TRBV30 and TRBJ1-1, is SQTIHQWPATLVQPVGSPLSLECTVEGTSNPNLYWYRQAAGRGLQLLFYSVGIGQISSEVPQNLSASRPQDRQFILSSKKLLLSDSGFYLCAWSPGGQEAFFGQGTRLTVV.

The V call is TRBV10-3, the J call TRBJ1-3; D is perhaps TRBD1 (6 bases). Germline V gives CDR1 ENHRY, CDR2 SYGVKD. CDR3 length: 17 residues. V was pared by 2 bases and J by 5 bases, with 19 bases between. The CDR3 DNA sequence: TGTGCCATCAGTGAGGCGGGGGTTCGGGGGCGTCGAAACACCATATATTTT. This encodes CAISEAGVRGRRNTIYF.

CDR3 residues: CASRSPGLSVNEQFF. The CDR3 coding sequence is TGCGCCAGCCGCTCACCGGGATTAAGTGTTAATGAGCAGTTCTTC. J is TRBJ2-1 and V is TRBV5-1; possibly TRBD2 for D (5 bases). The germline CDR1 and CDR2 sequences are SGHRS and YFSETQ. Trimming took 7 bases from V and 7 from J, leaving 21 bases between them. CDR3 length: 15 residues.

This chain joins TRBV29-1 and TRBJ2-2; D unresolved. From germline, CDR1 is SQVTM and CDR2 ANQGSEA. This CDR3 is 12 amino acids long. V lost 5 bases, J lost 3 bases, and 7 bases lay in between. Here the CDR3 reads CSVYKDTGELFF. The CDR3 DNA reads TGCAGCGTTTACAAAGACACCGGGGAGCTGTTTTTT.

The rearrangement links TRBV5-8 to TRBJ2-6; no clear D. The CDR3 is 15 residues long. Trimming left V 3 bases short and J 3 bases short, with 10 bases between. CDR1 and CDR2 from the germline V gene are SGHTS and YDEGEE. The chain's CDR3 is CASSYGQSGANVLTF. DNA for the CDR3: TGTGCCAGCAGCTATGGGCAAAGTGGGGCCAACGTCCTGACTTTC.

This chain uses TRBV12-5 with TRBJ1-2, with 7 positions matching TRBD1. Germline V gene sequence: CDR1 LGHNT, CDR2 FRNRAP. Trimming cost V 1 base and J 8 bases; bases outside gene matches: 4. The CDR3 sequence is 13 residues long. The CDR3 DNA follows: TGTGCTAGTGGTTTGGGAGGGGGCAGGGGCTACACCTTC. Translated, it gives CASGLGGGRGYTF.

This chain joins TRBV2 and TRBJ1-1, with TRBD1 as a possible D gene (6 bases). The CDR3 is 14 amino acids. Between the trimmed V and J ends, which lost 9 bases and 0 bases, there was a span of 14 bases. Germline V gives CDR1 SNHLY, CDR2 FYNNEI. CDR3 bases: TGTGCCAGGGGAGGGGGGGGTATGAACACTGAAGCTTTCTTT. Protein sequence: CARGGGGMNTEAFF.

This chain uses TRBV5-6 with TRBJ1-3, with D perhaps TRBD1 (5 bases). Trimming left V 4 bases short and J 0 bases short, with 17 bases between. Germline assignment: CDR1 SGHDT and CDR2 YYEEEE. This CDR3 has 17 residues. CDR3 nucleotide sequence: TGTGCCAGCAGCGCGGATATTTGGGGGGACTCTGGAAACACCATATATTTT. This translates into CASSADIWGDSGNTIYF.

This clone was observed a few times. V gene TRBV30 combines with J gene TRBJ1-1; 10 bases map to TRBD1. With V trimmed by 6 bases and J by 11 bases, 12 bases remained unmatched. CDR3 size: 13 residues. Germline V lookup: CDR1 GTSNPN, CDR2 SVGIG (reference sequence). The CDR3 loop reads CACQIGDRGLAFF. As DNA, the CDR3 is TGTGCCTGTCAGATCGGGGACAGGGGTCTCGCTTTCTTT.